The 4 T cell receptor beta chains below were found in one sample sequenced in a study of post-analysis software for immune sequencing data. The authors incorporated unique molecular identifiers into the TCR beta cDNA libraries. From the PCR reads, TCRdb called clonotypes with MiXCR, one entry per CDR3 protein. The data show roughly 620,000 distinct CDR3 sequences, roughly 46% seen once. Study results and caveats: Controls had lower frequencies than patients of about 5 TRBV segments, which included TRBV5-6, TRBV5-1 and TRBV20-1.

No antigen is known for these receptors. The sequencing input was blood. The receptor source for this set is a girl aged 10 to 17 with multiple sclerosis.

The chain employs TRBV5-5 and TRBJ2-7, with TRBD2 matching 7 bases. This CDR3 is 15 amino acids long. In germline, CDR1 is SGHKS, CDR2 YYEKEE (reference sequence). With 6 bases clipped from V and 5 bases from J, the junction kept 14 bases outside the gene matches. The DNA for the CDR3 is TGTGCCAGCACGTTGCGTTGGCGGGAGTCCCACGAGCAGTACTTC. Protein: CASTLRWRESHEQYF.

The sample holds a few counts of this clonotype. The J gene is TRBJ2-3, the V gene TRBV20-1, with D maybe TRBD2 (5 bases). Trimming took off 1 base at V and 1 base at J, with 9 bases between the two ends. This CDR3 comprises 14 residues. Germline V gene data show CDR1 as DFQATT and CDR2 as SNEGSKA (reference sequence). The CDR3 bases are TGCAGTGCTAGAGTCCCAGCGGGCACAGATACGCAGTATTTT. It yields the protein CSARVPAGTDTQYF.

This sequence joins TRBV20-1 and TRBJ1-4; D is uncertain. Germline V gene sequence: CDR1 DFQATT, CDR2 SNEGSKA (reference sequence). The CDR3 is 11 amino acids. The V end was cut by 1 base, the J end by 6 bases, with 3 bases between. The CDR3 DNA is TGCAGTGCTAGAGCCCATGAAAAACTGTTTTTT. It is translated as CSARAHEKLFF.

A few counts support this clonotype. This chain joins TRBV5-1 and TRBJ1-2, with a tentative D call TRBD1 (6 bases). The germline V gene has CDR1 SGHRS and CDR2 YFSETQ. The V gene lost 0 bases and the J gene lost 6 bases, with 15 bases spanning the gap. This CDR3 has 15 amino acids. The CDR3 here is CASSLAGGAPDGYTF. CDR3 nucleotides: TGCGCCAGCAGCTTGGCCGGGGGGGCGCCGGATGGCTACACCTTC. Full variable domain (missing parts from reference TRBV5-1 and TRBJ1-2): KAGVTQTPRYLIKTRGQQVTLSCSPISGHRSVSWYQQTPGQGLQFLFEYFSETQRNKGNFPGRFSGRQFSNSRSEMNVSTLELGDSALYLCASSLAGGAPDGYTFGSGTRLTVV.